The 16 T cell receptor beta chains below all came from one sample that was sequenced in a study of T cell responses to AZD1222 COVID-19 vaccine (TCRdb year 2021). The library was produced with the immunoSEQ multiplex PCR assay. TCRdb took this table from immuneACCESS and kept in-frame rearrangements with V and J called. Such tables lack part of the clones; where checked against another copy, unresolved V genes explain under half of the gap, and the rest is unexplained. The sample has over 65,000 clones on record, approximately 89% of them singletons. Of the sample, approximately 5.3% is held by the ten largest clones. The sample's time point, from its label and the paper: about 28 days (+/-7) after the second vaccine dose. Sample: peripheral blood, taken 28 days after the second AZD1222 dose. Receptors originate from an adult who received the AZD1222 COVID-19 vaccine.

A single count supports this clone. The genes are TRBV25-1 and TRBJ2-3; TRBD1 is a possible D gene (5 bases). Per the germline V gene, CDR1 is MGHDK and CDR2 is SYGVNS. The CDR3 sequence is 14 residues long. V lost 6 bases and J 1 base, leaving 11 bases between the germline ends. CDR3 sequence: CASRYQGGTDTQYF. CDR3 coding DNA: TGTGCCAGCAGGTACCAGGGCGGCACAGATACGCAGTATTTT.

The rearrangement uses TRBV10-2 and TRBJ1-1; the match to TRBD1 covers 11 bases. CDR1 and CDR2 from the germline V gene are WSHSY and SAAADI. The CDR3 is made up of 15 amino acids. J was trimmed by 8 bases and V by 5 bases; bases with no gene match: 10. In nucleotides, the CDR3 is TGCGCCAGCAGTCGGGCGGGACAGGGGGATATCGAAGCTTTCTTT. Its protein is CASSRAGQGDIEAFF.

The chain has TRBV10-1 and TRBJ2-1; TRBD1 matches 10 bases. Trimming removed 5 bases from V and 4 bases from J; junction bases left unmatched: 5. CDR1 WNHNN and CDR2 SYGVQD come from the germline V gene (reference sequence). The CDR3 contains 15 residues. This chain's CDR3 is CASSKPGQGYNEQFF. The CDR3, as DNA: TGCGCCAGCAGTAAACCGGGACAGGGGTACAATGAGCAGTTCTTC.

Only one count was recorded for this clone. V gene TRBV7-9 combines with J gene TRBJ2-7; tentative D call: TRBD1 (5 bases). Deletions cut 1 base from V and 3 bases from J, with 7 bases between. Germline V gene lookup returns CDR1 SEHNR and CDR2 FQNEAQ (reference sequence). The CDR3 runs to 13 residues. DNA of the CDR3: TGTGCCAGCAGCTTAGTCGACAGCTACGAGCAGTACGTC. This encodes CASSLVDSYEQYV.

This chain links TRBV29-1 with TRBJ1-1; 8 bases agree with TRBD1. The V gene's germline CDR1 is SQVTM and CDR2 ANQGSEA. With 4 bases clipped from V and 4 bases from J, the junction kept 5 bases outside the gene matches. This CDR3 spans 13 amino acids. For the CDR3, the DNA is TGCAGCGTTGTCAACAGGGGGGCCACTGAAGCTTTCTTT. Residues: CSVVNRGATEAFF.

This chain joins TRBV28 and TRBJ1-5; 7 nucleotides align to TRBD1. The V and J ends lost 7 bases and 0 bases, in that order; junction bases with no gene match: 12. The CDR3 consists of 17 residues. Looked up from germline, CDR1 is MDHEN and CDR2 is SYDVKM. CDR3 nucleotides: TGTGCCAGCAATACTATTTGGGACAGAGGTAGCAATCAGCCCCAGCATTTT. It encodes CASNTIWDRGSNQPQHF. Variable domain in full (rest from reference TRBV28 and TRBJ1-5): DVKVTQSSRYLVKRTGEKVFLECVQDMDHENMFWYRQDPGLGLRLIYFSYDVKMKEKGDIPEGYSVSREKKERFSLILESASTNQTSMYLCASNTIWDRGSNQPQHFGDGTRLSIL.

The chain combines TRBV4-2 with TRBJ1-5; D is unclear. The V and J ends lost 0 bases and 9 bases respectively, with 18 bases between them. The germline CDR1 and CDR2 sequences are LGHNA and YNFKEQ. The CDR3 is made up of 16 amino acids. CDR3 sequence: CASSQEPIKSGPPQHF. In DNA form, the CDR3 reads TGTGCCAGCAGCCAAGAACCGATAAAATCGGGTCCGCCCCAGCATTTT.

V usage is TRBV5-3 and J usage is TRBJ1-5; 9 bases fit TRBD1. TRBV5-3 qualifies as an ORF whose function is uncertain. The length of the CDR3 is 15 residues. V gave up 5 bases and J gave up 3 bases; unmatched junction bases: 6. CDR3 in DNA: TGTGCCAGAAGGTTCGGGACAGGGTTCAATCAGCCCCAGCATTTT. Protein product: CARRFGTGFNQPQHF.

The chain recombines TRBV12-5 with TRBJ1-2; TRBD1 matches at 8 bases. From germline, CDR1 is LGHNT and CDR2 FRNRAP. The V gene end was trimmed by 5 bases and the J gene end by 6 bases; junction bases not matched to a gene: 8. The CDR3 is made up of 14 amino acids. CDR3 nucleotide sequence: TGTGCTAGTGGTGATTGGACAGGGAGGGATGGCTACACCTTC. It codes for CASGDWTGRDGYTF.

V and J are TRBV5-6 and TRBJ2-2; D is unclear. Germline CDR1 reads SGHDT; CDR2 reads YYEEEE. The CDR3 sequence is 16 residues long. Trimming cost V 3 bases and J 0 bases, with 12 bases left between them. The CDR3 sequence is CASSSPSRSNTGELFF. CDR3 DNA: TGTGCCAGCAGCTCCCCATCCAGATCGAACACCGGGGAGCTGTTTTTT.

This chain joins TRBV6-5 and TRBJ2-3, with D possibly TRBD2 on 7 matching bases. The germline CDR1 and CDR2 sequences are MNHEY and SVGAGI. The CDR3 has 16 amino acids. V was cut by 4 bases and J by 0 bases, with 14 bases left in between. This chain's CDR3 is CASSSLGGRSTDTQYF. The CDR3 DNA is TGTGCCAGCAGTTCCCTCGGGGGGCGAAGCACAGATACGCAGTATTTT.

The CDR3 nucleotides are TGTGCCAGCAGTGCGTCGGTTAGCGTCGTGACCGGGGAGCTGTTTTTT. It yields the protein CASSASVSVVTGELFF. This chain joins TRBV6-4 and TRBJ2-2; a possible D gene is TRBD2 (5 bases). Germline V gene lookup returns CDR1 MRHNA and CDR2 SNTAGT. The CDR3 contains 16 residues. V dropped 4 bases and J dropped 5 bases, with 17 bases sitting between them.

The rearrangement links TRBV6-2 or TRBV6-3 to TRBJ1-5; TRBD1 matches 9 bases. CDR3 length: 14 amino acids. The V and J ends lost 5 bases and 9 bases, in that order; junction bases with no gene match: 8. Germline V lookup: CDR1 MNHEY, CDR2 SVGEGT. Here the CDR3 DNA reads TGTGCCAGCAGTGCGCATGGGACAGGGAGGCCCCAGCATTTT. Protein: CASSAHGTGRPQHF.

This chain connects TRBV2 to TRBJ1-6, with D tentatively TRBD1 (5 bases). The CDR3 covers 13 residues. The V and J ends lost 9 bases and 5 bases respectively, with 11 bases between them. Germline loops: CDR1 SNHLY, CDR2 FYNNEI. CDR3 sequence reads: CASRQSNNSPLHF. The CDR3 region has the DNA TGTGCCAGTAGACAGTCCAATAATTCACCCCTCCACTTT.

This clone was seen just once. The CDR3 DNA sequence: TGCGCCAGCAGCATGACCGTTCTGGACAGGACGTACGAGCAGTACTTC. Its translation is CASSMTVLDRTYEQYF. This chain links TRBV5-1 with TRBJ2-7, with 7 bases fitting TRBD1. Germline loops: CDR1 SGHRS, CDR2 YFSETQ. The V gene end was trimmed by 4 bases and the J gene end by 4 bases; junction bases not matched to a gene: 14. The CDR3 runs to 16 residues.

This chain joins TRBV5-1 and TRBJ2-7, with TRBD1 matching 8 bases. The CDR3 totals 15 residues. The germline gives CDR1 SGHRS, CDR2 YFSETQ. The V gene end was trimmed by 4 bases and the J gene end by 1 base; junction bases not matched to a gene: 7. The CDR3 nucleotides read TGCGCCAGCAGCCCGGGACAGGAGTCGTCCTACGAGCAGTACGTC. Protein sequence: CASSPGQESSYEQYV.